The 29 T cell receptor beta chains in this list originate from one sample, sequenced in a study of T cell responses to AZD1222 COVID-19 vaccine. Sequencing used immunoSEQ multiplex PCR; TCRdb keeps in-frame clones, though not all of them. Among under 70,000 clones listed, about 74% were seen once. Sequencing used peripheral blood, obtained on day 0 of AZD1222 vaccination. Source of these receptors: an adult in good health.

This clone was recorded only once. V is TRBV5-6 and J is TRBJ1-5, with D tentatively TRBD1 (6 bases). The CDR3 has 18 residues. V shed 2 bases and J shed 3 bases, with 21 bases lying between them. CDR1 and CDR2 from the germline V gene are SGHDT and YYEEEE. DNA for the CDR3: TGTGCCAGCAGCTTTGCCGGGACGTCGTGGGGGCTCAATCAGCCCCAGCATTTT. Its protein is CASSFAGTSWGLNQPQHF.

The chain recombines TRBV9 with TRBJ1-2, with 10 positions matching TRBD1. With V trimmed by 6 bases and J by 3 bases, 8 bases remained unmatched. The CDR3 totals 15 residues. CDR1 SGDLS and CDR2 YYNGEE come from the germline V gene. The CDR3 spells CASTKRGTGDYGYTF. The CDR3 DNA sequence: TGTGCCAGCACCAAGAGAGGGACAGGGGACTATGGCTACACCTTC.

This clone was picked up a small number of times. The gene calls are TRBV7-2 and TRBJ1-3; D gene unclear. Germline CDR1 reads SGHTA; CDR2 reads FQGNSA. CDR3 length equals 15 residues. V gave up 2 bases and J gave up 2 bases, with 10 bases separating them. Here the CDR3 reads CASSLSSGAGNTIYF. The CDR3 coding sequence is TGTGCCAGCAGCTTATCTTCCGGGGCTGGAAACACCATATATTTT. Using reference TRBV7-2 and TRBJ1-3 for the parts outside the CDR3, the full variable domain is GAGVSQSPSNKVTEKGKDVELRCDPISGHTALYWYRQSLGQGLEFLIYFQGNSAPDKSGLPSDRFSAERTGGSVSTLTIQRTQQEDSAVYLCASSLSSGAGNTIYFGEGSWLTVV.

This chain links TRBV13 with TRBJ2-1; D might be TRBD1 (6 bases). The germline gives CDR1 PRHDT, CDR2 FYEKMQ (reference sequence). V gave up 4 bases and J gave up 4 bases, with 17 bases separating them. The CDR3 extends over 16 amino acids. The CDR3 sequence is CASSSAKGTSYNEQFF. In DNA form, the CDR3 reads TGTGCCAGCAGCTCCGCTAAGGGGACAAGTTACAATGAGCAGTTCTTC.

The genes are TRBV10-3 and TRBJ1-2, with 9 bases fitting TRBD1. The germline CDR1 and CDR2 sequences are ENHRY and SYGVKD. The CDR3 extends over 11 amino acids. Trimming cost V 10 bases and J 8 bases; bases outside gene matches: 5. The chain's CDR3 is CATQGAYGYTF. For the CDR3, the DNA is TGTGCCACACAGGGGGCGTACGGCTACACCTTC.

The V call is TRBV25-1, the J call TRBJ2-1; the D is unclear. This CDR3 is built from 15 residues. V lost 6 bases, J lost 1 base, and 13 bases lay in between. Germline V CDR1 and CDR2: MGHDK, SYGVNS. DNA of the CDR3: TGTGCCAGCAGGGCCATCGATGGGTCCTACAATGAGCAGTTCTTC. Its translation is CASRAIDGSYNEQFF.

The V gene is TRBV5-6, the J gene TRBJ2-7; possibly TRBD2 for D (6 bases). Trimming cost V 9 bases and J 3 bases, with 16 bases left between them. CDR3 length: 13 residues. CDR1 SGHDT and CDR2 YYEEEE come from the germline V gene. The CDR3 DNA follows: TGTGCCACCTCCAGGGCGGGGATCTACGAGCAGTACTTC. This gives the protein CATSRAGIYEQYF.

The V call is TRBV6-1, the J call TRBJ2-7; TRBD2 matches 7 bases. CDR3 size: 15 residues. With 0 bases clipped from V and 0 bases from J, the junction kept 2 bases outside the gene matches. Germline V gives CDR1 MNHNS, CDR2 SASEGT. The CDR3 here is CASSEAGGSSYEQYF. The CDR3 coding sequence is TGTGCCAGCAGTGAAGCGGGGGGGAGCTCCTACGAGCAGTACTTC.

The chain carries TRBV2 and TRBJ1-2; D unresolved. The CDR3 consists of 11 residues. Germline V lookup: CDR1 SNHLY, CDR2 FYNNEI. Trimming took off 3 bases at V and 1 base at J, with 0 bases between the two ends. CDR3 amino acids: CASSDNYGYTF. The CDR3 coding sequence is TGTGCCAGCAGTGATAACTATGGCTACACCTTC.

The CDR3 DNA follows: TGTGCCAGTAGTATAGATCTGGTTCAGCCCCAGCATTTT. Its translation is CASSIDLVQPQHF. The chain is built from TRBV19 and TRBJ1-5; D is unclear. From germline, CDR1 is LNHDA and CDR2 SQIVND (reference sequence). V gave up 0 bases and J gave up 6 bases, with 6 bases separating them. There are 13 residues in the CDR3. Full variable domain (remainder filled in from reference TRBV19 and TRBJ1-5): DGGITQSPKYLFRKEGQNVTLSCEQNLNHDAMYWYRQDPGQGLRLIYYSQIVNDFQKGDIAEGYSVSREKKESFPLTVTSAQKNPTAFYLCASSIDLVQPQHFGDGTRLSIL.

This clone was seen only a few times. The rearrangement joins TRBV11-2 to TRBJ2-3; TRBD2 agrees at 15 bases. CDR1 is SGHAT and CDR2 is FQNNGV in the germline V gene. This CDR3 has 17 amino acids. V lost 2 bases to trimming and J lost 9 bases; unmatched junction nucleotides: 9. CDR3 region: CASSLYGLAGGQETQYF. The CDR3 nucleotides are TGTGCCAGCAGCTTATACGGACTAGCGGGGGGGCAGGAGACGCAGTATTTT.

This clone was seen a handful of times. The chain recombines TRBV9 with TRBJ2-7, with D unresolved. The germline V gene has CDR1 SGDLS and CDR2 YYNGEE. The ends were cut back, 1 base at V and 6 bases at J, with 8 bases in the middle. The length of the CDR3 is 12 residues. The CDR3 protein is CASSVRWGEQYF. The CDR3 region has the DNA TGTGCCAGCAGCGTACGTTGGGGCGAGCAGTACTTC.

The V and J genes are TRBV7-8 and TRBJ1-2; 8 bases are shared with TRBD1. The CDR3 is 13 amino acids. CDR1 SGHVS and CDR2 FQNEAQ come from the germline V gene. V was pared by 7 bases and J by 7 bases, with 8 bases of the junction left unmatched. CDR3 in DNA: TGTGCCAGCACCTTCGGACAGGGCACTGGCTACACCTTC. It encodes CASTFGQGTGYTF.

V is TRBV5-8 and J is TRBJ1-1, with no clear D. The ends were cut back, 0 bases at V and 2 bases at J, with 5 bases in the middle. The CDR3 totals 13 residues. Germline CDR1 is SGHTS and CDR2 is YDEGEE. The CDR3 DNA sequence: TGTGCCAGCAGCTTGGACAGCAACACTGAAGCTTTCTTT. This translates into CASSLDSNTEAFF. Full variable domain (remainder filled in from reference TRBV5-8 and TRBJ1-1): EAGVTQSPTHLIKTRGQQATLRCSPISGHTSVYWYQQALGLGLQFLLWYDEGEERNRGNFPPRFSGRQFPNYSSELNVNALELEDSALYLCASSLDSNTEAFFGQGTRLTVV.

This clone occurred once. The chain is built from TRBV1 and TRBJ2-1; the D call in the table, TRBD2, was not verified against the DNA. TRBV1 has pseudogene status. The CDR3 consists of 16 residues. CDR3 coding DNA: TGCACCAGCAGCCAAGTGTCACGGGACTACTACAATGAGCAGTTCTTC. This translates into CTSSQVSRDYYNEQFF.

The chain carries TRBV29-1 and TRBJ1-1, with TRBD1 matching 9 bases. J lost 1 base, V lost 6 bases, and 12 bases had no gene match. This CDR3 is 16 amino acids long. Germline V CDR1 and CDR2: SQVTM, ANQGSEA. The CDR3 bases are TGCAGCGTCGCGGGACAGGGAAGTCAGGCGAACACTGAAGCTTTCTTT. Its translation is CSVAGQGSQANTEAFF.

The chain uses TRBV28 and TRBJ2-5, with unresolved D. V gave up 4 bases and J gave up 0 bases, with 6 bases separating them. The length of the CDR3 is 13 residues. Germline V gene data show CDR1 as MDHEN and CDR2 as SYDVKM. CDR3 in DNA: TGTGCCAGCAGTTCGACAAACCAAGAGACCCAGTACTTC. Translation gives CASSSTNQETQYF. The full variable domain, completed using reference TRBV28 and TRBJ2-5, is DVKVTQSSRYLVKRTGEKVFLECVQDMDHENMFWYRQDPGLGLRLIYFSYDVKMKEKGDIPEGYSVSREKKERFSLILESASTNQTSMYLCASSSTNQETQYFGPGTRLLVL.

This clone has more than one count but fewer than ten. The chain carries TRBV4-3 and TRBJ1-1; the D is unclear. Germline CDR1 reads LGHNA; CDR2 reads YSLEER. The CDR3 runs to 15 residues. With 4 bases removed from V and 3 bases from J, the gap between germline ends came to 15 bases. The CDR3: CASSPSGGVYTEAFF. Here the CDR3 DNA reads TGCGCCAGCAGCCCTAGTGGTGGCGTCTACACTGAAGCTTTCTTT.

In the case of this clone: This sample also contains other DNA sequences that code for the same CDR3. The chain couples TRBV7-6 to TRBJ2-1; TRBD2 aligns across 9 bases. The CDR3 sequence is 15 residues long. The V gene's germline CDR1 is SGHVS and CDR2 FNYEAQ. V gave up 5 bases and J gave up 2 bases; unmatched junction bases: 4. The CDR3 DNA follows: TGTGCCAGCAGCCCCCGACTAGCGGCCTACAATGAGCAGTTCTTC. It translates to CASSPRLAAYNEQFF.

The CDR3 here is CASSQDRADLGSPLHF. The CDR3 nucleotides read TGTGCCAGCAGCCAAGATCGGGCGGATCTCGGTTCACCCCTCCACTTT. The chain couples TRBV14 to TRBJ1-6; D is undetermined. The CDR3 loop spans 16 amino acids. CDR1 is SGHDN and CDR2 is FVKESK in the germline V gene. V lost 0 bases and J 9 bases, leaving 15 bases between the germline ends.

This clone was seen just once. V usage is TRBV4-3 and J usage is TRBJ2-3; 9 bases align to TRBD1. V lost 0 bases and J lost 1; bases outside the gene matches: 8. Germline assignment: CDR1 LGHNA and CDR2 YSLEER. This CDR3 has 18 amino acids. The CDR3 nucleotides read TGCGCCAGCAGCCAAGATCTAAGTGACAGGGGGGGCACAGATACGCAGTATTTT. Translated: CASSQDLSDRGGTDTQYF.

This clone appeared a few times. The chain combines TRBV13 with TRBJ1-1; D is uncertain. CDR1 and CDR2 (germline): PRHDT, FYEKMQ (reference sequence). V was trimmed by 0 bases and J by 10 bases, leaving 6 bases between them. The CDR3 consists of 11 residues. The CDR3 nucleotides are TGTGCCAGCAGCTTAGGCGCAGCAGCTTTCTTT. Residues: CASSLGAAAFF.

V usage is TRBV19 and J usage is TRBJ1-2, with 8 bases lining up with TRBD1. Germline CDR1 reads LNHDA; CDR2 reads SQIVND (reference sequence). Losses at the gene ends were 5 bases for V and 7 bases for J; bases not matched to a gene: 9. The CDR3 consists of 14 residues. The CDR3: CASSLPGQVGGYTF. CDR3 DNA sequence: TGTGCCAGTAGTCTACCGGGACAGGTTGGTGGCTACACCTTC.

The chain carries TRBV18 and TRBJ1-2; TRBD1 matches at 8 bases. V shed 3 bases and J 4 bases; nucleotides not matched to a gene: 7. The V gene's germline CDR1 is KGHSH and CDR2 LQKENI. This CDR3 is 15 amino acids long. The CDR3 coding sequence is TGTGCCAGCTCACCCCGGACAGGGTTAGGCTATGGCTACACCTTC. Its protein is CASSPRTGLGYGYTF.

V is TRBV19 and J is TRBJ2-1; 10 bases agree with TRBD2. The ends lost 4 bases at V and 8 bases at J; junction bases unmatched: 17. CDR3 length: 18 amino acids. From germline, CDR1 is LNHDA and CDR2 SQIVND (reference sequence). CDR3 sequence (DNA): TGTGCCAGTAGTACTCGAGCTAGAAGCGGGGGGGCCGGAGATGAGCAGTTCTTC. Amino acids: CASSTRARSGGAGDEQFF.

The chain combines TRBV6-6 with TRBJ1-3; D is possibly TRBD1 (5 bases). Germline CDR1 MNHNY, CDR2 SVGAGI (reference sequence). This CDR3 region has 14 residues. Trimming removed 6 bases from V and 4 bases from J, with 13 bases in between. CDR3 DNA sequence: TGTGCCAGCAGATCGGGCGGGGGAGGAAACACCATATATTTT. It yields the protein CASRSGGGGNTIYF.

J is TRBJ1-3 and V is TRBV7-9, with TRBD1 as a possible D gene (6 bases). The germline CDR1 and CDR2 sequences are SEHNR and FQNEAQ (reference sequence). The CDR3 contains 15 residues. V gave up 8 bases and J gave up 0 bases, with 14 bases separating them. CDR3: CASLFPTGSGNTIYF. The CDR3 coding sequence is TGTGCCAGCCTTTTTCCGACAGGCTCTGGAAACACCATATATTTT.

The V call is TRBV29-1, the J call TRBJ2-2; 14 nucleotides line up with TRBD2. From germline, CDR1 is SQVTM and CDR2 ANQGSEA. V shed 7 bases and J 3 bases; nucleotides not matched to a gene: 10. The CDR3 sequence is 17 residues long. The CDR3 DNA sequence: TGCAGCGCCGACTATGGACTAGCGGGGGGAGACACCGGGGAGCTGTTTTTT. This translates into CSADYGLAGGDTGELFF.

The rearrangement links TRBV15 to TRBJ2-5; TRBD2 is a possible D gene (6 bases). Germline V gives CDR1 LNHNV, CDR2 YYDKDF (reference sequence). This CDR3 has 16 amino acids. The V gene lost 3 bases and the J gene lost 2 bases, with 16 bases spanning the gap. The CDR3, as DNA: TGTGCCACCAGCAGCGAGCGGGCAGCACCACAAGAGACCCAGTACTTC. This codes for CATSSERAAPQETQYF.